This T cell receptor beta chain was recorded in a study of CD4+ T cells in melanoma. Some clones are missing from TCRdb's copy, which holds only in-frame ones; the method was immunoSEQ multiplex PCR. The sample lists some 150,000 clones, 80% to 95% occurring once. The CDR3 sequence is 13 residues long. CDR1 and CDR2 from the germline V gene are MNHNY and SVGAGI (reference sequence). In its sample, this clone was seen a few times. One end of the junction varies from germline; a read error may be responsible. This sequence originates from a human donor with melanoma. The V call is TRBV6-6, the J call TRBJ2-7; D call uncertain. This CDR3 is CASSYSANYAQYF. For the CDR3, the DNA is TGTGCCAGCAGTTACTCGGCTAACTACGCGCAGTACTTC.